One and the same sample provided the 10 T cell receptor beta chains below, sequenced in a study of brain T cells in children with intractable seizures (dated by TCRdb to the early 2020s). The sample's time point label, decoded: resected brain tissue, or blood drawn just prior to surgery. The library was generated by the immunoSEQ multiplex PCR assay. As stored in TCRdb, this immuneACCESS dataset retains in-frame rearrangements with V and J assigned. A fraction of the clones does not appear; measured against another copy, unresolved V genes explain less than half of the discrepancy, and the remainder lacks a known reason. For this sample the table gives about 41,000 clones, of which 90% were detected only once. Approximately 6% of the sample is taken by the ten largest. The sample consisted of peripheral blood, taken at surgery. These receptors were obtained from a girl aged 2 to 9 with tuberous sclerosis and intractable seizures.

The chain combines TRBV5-1 with TRBJ2-1, with 9 bases that match TRBD2. The V segment lost 0 bases and the J segment 3 bases; nucleotides outside the gene matches: 1. Germline CDR1 SGHRS, CDR2 YFSETQ. The CDR3 extends over 15 amino acids. The CDR3 loop reads CASSLASGIYNEQFF. The CDR3 nucleotides are TGCGCCAGCAGCTTGGCTAGCGGGATCTACAATGAGCAGTTCTTC.

This sequence joins TRBV29-1 and TRBJ2-5, with D maybe TRBD2 (6 bases). The CDR3 sequence is 14 residues long. Germline CDR1 SQVTM, CDR2 ANQGSEA. V was clipped by 6 bases and J by 4 bases, with 18 bases between them. The CDR3 reads CSVDLPGGGETQYF. CDR3 nucleotides: TGCAGCGTGGACCTGCCCGGGGGAGGAGAGACCCAGTACTTC.

The J gene is TRBJ2-3, the V gene TRBV27; TRBD2 might be the D (7 bases). V was shortened by 6 bases and J by 0 bases, with 13 bases between the two germline ends. Germline V gene data show CDR1 as MNHEY and CDR2 as SMNVEV (reference sequence). The CDR3 runs to 15 residues. The CDR3 reads CASRTRGGSTDTQYF. CDR3 bases: TGTGCCAGCAGGACGAGGGGGGGAAGCACAGATACGCAGTATTTT.

The gene calls are TRBV29-1 and TRBJ1-2; weak D call: TRBD1 (5 bases). CDR3 length equals 13 residues. The V gene lost 4 bases and the J gene lost 8 bases, with 17 bases spanning the gap. CDR1 and CDR2 (germline): SQVTM, ANQGSEA. CDR3 loop: CSVAKDGARGYTF. CDR3 in DNA: TGCAGCGTTGCGAAGGACGGGGCTAGGGGCTACACCTTC. Filled out from reference TRBV29-1 and TRBJ1-2, the complete variable domain reads SAVISQKPSRDICQRGTSLTIQCQVDSQVTMMFWYRQQPGQSLTLIATANQGSEATYESGFVIDKFPISRPNLTFSTLTVSNMSPEDSSIYLCSVAKDGARGYTFGSGTRLTVV.

The chain joins TRBV24-1 to TRBJ1-2; D perhaps matches TRBD1 (6 bases). V lost 9 bases to trimming and J lost 5 bases, with 12 bases between them. This CDR3 comprises 12 residues. CDR1 and CDR2 (germline): KGHDR, SFDVKD. This chain's CDR3 is CATYPGHYGYTF. The CDR3 bases are TGTGCCACCTATCCGGGACATTATGGCTACACCTTC.

V gene TRBV10-2 combines with J gene TRBJ1-1; 11 positions agree with TRBD1. The V segment lost 6 bases and the J segment 7 bases; nucleotides outside the gene matches: 10. Per germline, CDR1 WSHSY and CDR2 SAAADI. This CDR3 has 15 amino acids. CDR3 nucleotides: TGCGCCAGCAGGGGGAACCCGGGACAGGGGGTTGAAGCTTTCTTT. Translating it yields CASRGNPGQGVEAFF.

CDR3 in DNA: TGTGCCAGCAGCCAAGATAGTGGCTTTCACTCCTACAATGAGCAGTTCTTC. It codes for CASSQDSGFHSYNEQFF. This chain links TRBV3-1 (or the pseudogene TRBV3-2) with TRBJ2-1; no reliable D call. Germline lookup yields CDR1 LGHDT and CDR2 YNNKEL (reference sequence). Deletions cut 0 bases from V and 0 bases from J, with 12 bases between. There are 17 residues in the CDR3.

CDR3 sequence (DNA): TGTGCCAGCAGGCACAGGGGGCAGAACACTGAAGCTTTCTTT. Translation: CASRHRGQNTEAFF. The chain uses TRBV27 and TRBJ1-1, with TRBD1 matching 9 bases. Germline CDR1 and CDR2: MNHEY and SMNVEV (reference sequence). J lost 1 base, V lost 6 bases, and 3 bases had no gene match. This CDR3 has 14 residues.

The genes are TRBV10-2 and TRBJ1-5, with D possibly TRBD1 on 5 matching bases. Deletions cut 7 bases from V and 4 bases from J, with 8 bases between. This CDR3 has 12 residues. Germline CDR1 is WSHSY and CDR2 is SAAADI. In DNA, the CDR3 is TGCGCCAGCAACCAGGGAAATCAGCCCCAGCATTTT. This codes for CASNQGNQPQHF.

This chain connects TRBV5-4 to TRBJ1-3; TRBD1 agrees at 7 bases. V shed 4 bases, J shed 0 bases, and the junction held 4 bases outside the gene matches. In germline, CDR1 is SGHNT, CDR2 YYREEE (reference sequence). The CDR3 runs to 15 residues. CDR3: CASSPGTASGNTIYF. The CDR3 nucleotides read TGTGCCAGCAGCCCAGGGACAGCCTCTGGAAACACCATATATTTT.